Listed below are T cell receptor beta chains from one sample, sequenced in a study of T cells in Graves' hyperthyroidism and ophthalmopathy. In TCRdb, the multiplex PCR reads were re-called with MiXCR into one record per CDR3 protein. The data show about 200,000 distinct CDR3 sequences, with around a sixth seen just once and about 56% held by the top ten. The specimen sequenced was blood. These receptor sequences come from a woman between 50 and 59 years old with Graves' hyperthyroidism. Both conserved end residues are part of each CDR3. A D gene is named only where the DNA matches it firmly.

CDR3aa	d_gene	v_gene	j_gene
CASSNGAGAGDEQFF	.	TRBV19	TRBJ2-1
CATSDLTTGHGYTF	.	TRBV24-1	TRBJ1-2
CASSSGLAGDYEQYF	TRBD2	TRBV7-3	TRBJ2-7
CASTDRQGGRSPLHF	TRBD1	TRBV19	TRBJ1-6
CATSDSDTGYTF	.	TRBV24-1	TRBJ1-2
CSASPSWNPGTDTQYF	.	TRBV20-1	TRBJ2-3
CASSLDGLYEQYF	.	TRBV11-2	TRBJ2-7
CATSRDDRRPNYGYTF	.	TRBV15	TRBJ1-2
CASSLDGWEQYF	.	TRBV5-1	TRBJ2-7
CAWAGLAGVGEQFF	TRBD2	TRBV30	TRBJ2-1
CASSLGLRYYGYTF	.	TRBV11-2	TRBJ1-2
CASSSEASYEQYF	.	TRBV12-3/TRBV12-4	TRBJ2-7
CSARILHSGTPITGELFF	.	TRBV20-1	TRBJ2-2